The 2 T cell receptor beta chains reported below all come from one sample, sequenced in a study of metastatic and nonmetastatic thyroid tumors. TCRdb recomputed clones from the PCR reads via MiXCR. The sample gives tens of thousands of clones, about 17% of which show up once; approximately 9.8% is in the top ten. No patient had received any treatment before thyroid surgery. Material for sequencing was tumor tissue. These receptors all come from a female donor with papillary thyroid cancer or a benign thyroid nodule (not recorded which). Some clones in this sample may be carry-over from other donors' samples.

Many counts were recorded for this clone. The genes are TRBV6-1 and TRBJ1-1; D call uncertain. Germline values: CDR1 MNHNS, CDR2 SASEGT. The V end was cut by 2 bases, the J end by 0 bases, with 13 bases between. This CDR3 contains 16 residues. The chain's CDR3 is CASSEWPPSMNTEAFF. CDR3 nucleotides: TGTGCCAGCAGTGAATGGCCGCCTAGCATGAACACTGAAGCTTTCTTT.

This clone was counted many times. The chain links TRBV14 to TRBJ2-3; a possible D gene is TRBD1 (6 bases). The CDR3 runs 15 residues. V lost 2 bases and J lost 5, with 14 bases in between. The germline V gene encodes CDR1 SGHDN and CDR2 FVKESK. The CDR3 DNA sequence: TGTGCCAGCAGCCAAAGGACAGCGCCGGGAGATACGCAGTATTTT. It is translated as CASSQRTAPGDTQYF.